This T cell receptor beta chain is drawn from a study of T cells after somatic rescue of genetic block (dated by TCRdb to about 2020). Looking at the study overall: What the study looked at was long-term robustness, specifically in a T-cell system that came about through somatic rescue of a genetic block in T-cell development.

The CDR3 spans 14 residues, from the cysteine through the phenylalanine. The kept DNA is CDR3 alone, 42 bases in frame from the first base. V was cut back by 1 base and J by 8 bases, leaving a gap of 12 bases between them. The germline V gene encodes CDR1 LNHNV and CDR2 YYDKDF (reference sequence). A word on this clone: Its antigen is still unknown. No base quality values were provided; no much bigger clone lies one nucleotide off.

Library method: the immunoSEQ multiplex PCR assay. TCRdb mirrors the immuneACCESS table, restricted to in-frame sequences. Some clones are absent from its copies; in checked studies, under half trace to an unresolved V gene, and the reason for the others is unknown. The sample table shows some 70,000 clones, and more than 75% are seen once. The ten largest account for around 2.8% of the sample. The origin of this receptor is a man aged 30-40 years. The sample comprised peripheral blood mononuclear cells (PBMCs). This sequence uses TRBV15 and TRBJ2-1, with the identity of the D gene unclear. Here the CDR3 is given as CATSRGSGFDEQFF. The DNA sequence is as follows: TGTGCCACCAGCAGAGGATCCGGTTTCGATGAGCAGTTCTTC.